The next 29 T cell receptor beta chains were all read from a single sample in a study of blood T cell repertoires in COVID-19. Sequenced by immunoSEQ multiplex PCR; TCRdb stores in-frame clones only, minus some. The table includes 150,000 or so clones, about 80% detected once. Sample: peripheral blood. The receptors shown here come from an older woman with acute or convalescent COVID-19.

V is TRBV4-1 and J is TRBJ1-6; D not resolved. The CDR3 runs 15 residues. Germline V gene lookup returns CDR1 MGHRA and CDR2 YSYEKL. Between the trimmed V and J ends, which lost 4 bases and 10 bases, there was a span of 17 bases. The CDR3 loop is CASSPGTSSQSPLHF. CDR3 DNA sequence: TGCGCCAGCAGCCCCGGCACTAGCTCCCAGTCACCCCTCCACTTT.

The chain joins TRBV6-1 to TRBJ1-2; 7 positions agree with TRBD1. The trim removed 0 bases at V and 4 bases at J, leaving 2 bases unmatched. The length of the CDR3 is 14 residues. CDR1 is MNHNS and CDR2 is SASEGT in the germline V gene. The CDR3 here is CASSEAAGGYGYTF. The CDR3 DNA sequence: TGTGCCAGCAGTGAAGCGGCAGGGGGCTATGGCTACACCTTC.

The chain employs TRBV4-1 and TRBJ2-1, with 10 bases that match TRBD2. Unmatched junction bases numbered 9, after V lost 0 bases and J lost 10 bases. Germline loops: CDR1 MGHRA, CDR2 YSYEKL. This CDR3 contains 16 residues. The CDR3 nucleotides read TGCGCCAGCAGCCAAGAGGGGGCTAGCGGGGGAAACGAGCAGTTCTTC. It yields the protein CASSQEGASGGNEQFF.

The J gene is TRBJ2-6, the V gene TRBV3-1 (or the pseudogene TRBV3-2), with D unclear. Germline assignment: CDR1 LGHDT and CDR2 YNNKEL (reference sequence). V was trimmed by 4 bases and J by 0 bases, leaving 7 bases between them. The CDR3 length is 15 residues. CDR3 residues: CASSLQSSGANVLTF. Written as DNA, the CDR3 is TGTGCCAGCAGCCTTCAATCCTCTGGGGCCAACGTCCTGACTTTC.

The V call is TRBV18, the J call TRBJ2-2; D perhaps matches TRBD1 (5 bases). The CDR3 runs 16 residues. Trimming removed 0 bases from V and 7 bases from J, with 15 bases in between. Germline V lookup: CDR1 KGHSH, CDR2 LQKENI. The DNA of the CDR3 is TGTGCCAGCTCACCACCGGAGACAGCTCAGGGCGGGGAGCTGTTTTTT. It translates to CASSPPETAQGGELFF. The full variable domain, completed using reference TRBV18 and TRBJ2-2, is NAGVMQNPRHLVRRRGQEARLRCSPMKGHSHVYWYRQLPEEGLKFMVYLQKENIIDESGMPKERFSAEFPKEGPSILRIQQVVRGDSAAYFCASSPPETAQGGELFFGEGSRLTVL.

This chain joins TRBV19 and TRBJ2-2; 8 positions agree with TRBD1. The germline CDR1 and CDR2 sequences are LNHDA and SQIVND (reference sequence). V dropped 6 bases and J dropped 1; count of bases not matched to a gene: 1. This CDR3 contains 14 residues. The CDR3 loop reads CASSDRGNTGELFF. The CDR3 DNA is TGTGCCAGTAGCGACAGGGGGAACACCGGGGAGCTGTTTTTT.

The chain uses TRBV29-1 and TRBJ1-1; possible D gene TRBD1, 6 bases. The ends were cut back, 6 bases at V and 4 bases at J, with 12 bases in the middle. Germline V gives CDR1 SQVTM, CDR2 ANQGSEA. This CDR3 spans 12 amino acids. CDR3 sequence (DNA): TGCAGCGTGACGGGGGGCGGCACTGAAGCTTTCTTT. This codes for CSVTGGGTEAFF.

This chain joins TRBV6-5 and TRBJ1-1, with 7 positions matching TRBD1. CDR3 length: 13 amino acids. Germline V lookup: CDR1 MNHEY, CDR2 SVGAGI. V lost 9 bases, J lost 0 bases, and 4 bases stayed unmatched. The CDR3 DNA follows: TGTGCCAGTAGGGACAGCGTGAACACTGAAGCTTTCTTT. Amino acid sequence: CASRDSVNTEAFF.

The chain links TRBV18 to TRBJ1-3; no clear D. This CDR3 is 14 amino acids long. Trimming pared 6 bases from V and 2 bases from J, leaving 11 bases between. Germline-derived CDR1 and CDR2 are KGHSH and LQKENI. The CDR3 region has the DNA TGTGCCAGCTCGCTAGAGGGTACTGGAAACACCATATATTTT. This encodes CASSLEGTGNTIYF.

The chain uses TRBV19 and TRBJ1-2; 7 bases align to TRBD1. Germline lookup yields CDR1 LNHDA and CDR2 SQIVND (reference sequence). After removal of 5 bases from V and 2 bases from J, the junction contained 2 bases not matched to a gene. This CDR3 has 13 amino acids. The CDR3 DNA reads TGTGCCAGTAGTTTGGACAGGAACTATGGCTACACCTTC. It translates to CASSLDRNYGYTF.

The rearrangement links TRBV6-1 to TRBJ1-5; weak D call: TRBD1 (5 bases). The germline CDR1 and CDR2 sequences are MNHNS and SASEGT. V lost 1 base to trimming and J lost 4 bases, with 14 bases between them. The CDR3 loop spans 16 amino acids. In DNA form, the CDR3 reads TGTGCCAGCAGTGAAGGTACAGGAACTTTGAATCAGCCCCAGCATTTT. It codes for CASSEGTGTLNQPQHF.

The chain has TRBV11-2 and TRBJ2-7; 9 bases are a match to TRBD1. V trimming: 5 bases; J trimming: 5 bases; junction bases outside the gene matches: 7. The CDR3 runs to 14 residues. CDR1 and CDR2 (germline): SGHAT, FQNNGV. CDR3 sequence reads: CASSPGQGIHEQYF. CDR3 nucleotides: TGTGCCAGCAGCCCGGGACAGGGTATACACGAGCAGTACTTC.

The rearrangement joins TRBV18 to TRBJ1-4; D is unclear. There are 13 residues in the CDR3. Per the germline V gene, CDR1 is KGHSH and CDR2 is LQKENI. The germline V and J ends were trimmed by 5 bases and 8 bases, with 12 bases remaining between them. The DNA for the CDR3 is TGTGCCAGCTCAGGCCAGTCTGGCGAAAAACTGTTTTTT. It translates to CASSGQSGEKLFF.

CDR3 region: CASGPTGRSYNEQFF. The CDR3 coding sequence is TGCGCCAGCGGTCCGACAGGGCGGTCCTACAATGAGCAGTTCTTC. V gene TRBV10-1 combines with J gene TRBJ2-1, with TRBD1 matching over 7 bases. The ends lost 8 bases at V and 1 base at J; junction bases unmatched: 8. The length of the CDR3 is 15 residues. The germline V gene encodes CDR1 WNHNN and CDR2 SYGVQD (reference sequence).

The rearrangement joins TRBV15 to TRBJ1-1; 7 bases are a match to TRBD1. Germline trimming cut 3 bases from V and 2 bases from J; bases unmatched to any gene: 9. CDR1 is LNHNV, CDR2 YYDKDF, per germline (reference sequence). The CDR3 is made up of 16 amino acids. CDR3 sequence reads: CATSRRTGTANTEAFF. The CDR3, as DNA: TGTGCCACCAGCAGGCGGACCGGGACAGCCAACACTGAAGCTTTCTTT.

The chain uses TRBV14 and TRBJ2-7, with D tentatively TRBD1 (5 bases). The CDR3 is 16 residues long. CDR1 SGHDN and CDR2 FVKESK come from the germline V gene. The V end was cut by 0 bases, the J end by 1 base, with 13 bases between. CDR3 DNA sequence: TGTGCCAGCAGCCAAGAAACAGGTCCTGGATCCTACGAGCAGTACTTC. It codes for CASSQETGPGSYEQYF.

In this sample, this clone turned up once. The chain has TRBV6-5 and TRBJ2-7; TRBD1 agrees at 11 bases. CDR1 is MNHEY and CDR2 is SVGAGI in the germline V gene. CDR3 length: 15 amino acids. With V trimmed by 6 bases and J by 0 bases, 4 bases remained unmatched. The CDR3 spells CASRSGTGGSYEQYV. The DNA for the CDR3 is TGTGCCAGCAGGTCCGGGACAGGGGGCTCCTACGAGCAGTACGTC.

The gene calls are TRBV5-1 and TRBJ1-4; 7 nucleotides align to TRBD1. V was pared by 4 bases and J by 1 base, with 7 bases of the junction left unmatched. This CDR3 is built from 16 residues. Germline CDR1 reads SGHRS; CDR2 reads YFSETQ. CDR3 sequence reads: CASSPGQAGTNEKLFF. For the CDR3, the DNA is TGCGCCAGCAGCCCCGGACAGGCTGGAACTAATGAAAAACTGTTTTTT.

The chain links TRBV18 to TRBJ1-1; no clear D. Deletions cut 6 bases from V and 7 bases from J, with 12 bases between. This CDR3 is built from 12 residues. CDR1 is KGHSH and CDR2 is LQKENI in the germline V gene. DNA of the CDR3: TGTGCCAGCTCGCCCCCAGGAGGTGAAGCTTTCTTT. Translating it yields CASSPPGGEAFF.

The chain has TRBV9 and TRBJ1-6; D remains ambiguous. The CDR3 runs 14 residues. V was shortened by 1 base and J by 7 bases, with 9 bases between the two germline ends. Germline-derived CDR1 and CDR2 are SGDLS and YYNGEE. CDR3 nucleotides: TGTGCCAGCAGCGTATTACAGCTAAATTCACCCCTCCACTTT. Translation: CASSVLQLNSPLHF.

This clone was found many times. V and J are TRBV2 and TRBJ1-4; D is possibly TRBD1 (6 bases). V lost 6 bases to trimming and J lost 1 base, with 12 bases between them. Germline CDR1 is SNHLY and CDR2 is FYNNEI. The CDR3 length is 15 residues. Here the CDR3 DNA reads TGTGCCAGCAGGTCTTGGGGGCAAACTAATGAAAAACTGTTTTTT. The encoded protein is CASRSWGQTNEKLFF.

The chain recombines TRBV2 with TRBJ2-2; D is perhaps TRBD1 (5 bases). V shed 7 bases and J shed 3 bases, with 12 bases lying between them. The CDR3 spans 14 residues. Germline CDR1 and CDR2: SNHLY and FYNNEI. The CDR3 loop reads CASIPDRHTGELFF. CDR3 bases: TGTGCCAGCATCCCCGACAGACACACCGGGGAGCTGTTTTTT.

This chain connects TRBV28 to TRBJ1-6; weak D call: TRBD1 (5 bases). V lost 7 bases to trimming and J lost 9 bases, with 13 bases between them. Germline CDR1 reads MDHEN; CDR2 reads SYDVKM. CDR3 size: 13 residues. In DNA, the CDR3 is TGTGCCAGCATAACCGGGGGGTCTTCACCCCTCCACTTT. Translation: CASITGGSSPLHF.

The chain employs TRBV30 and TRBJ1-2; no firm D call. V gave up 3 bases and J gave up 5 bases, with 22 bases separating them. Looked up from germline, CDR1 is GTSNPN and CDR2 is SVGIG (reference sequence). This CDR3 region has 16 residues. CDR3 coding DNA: TGTGCCTGGAGCGACAAGAGCAGTGGGCGGAGGTATGGCTACACCTTC. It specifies CAWSDKSSGRRYGYTF.

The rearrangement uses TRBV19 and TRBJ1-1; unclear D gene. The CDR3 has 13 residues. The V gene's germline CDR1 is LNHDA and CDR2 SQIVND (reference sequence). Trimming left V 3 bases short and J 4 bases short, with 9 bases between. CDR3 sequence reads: CASSMRVATEAFF. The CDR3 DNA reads TGTGCCAGTAGTATGAGGGTGGCCACTGAAGCTTTCTTT.

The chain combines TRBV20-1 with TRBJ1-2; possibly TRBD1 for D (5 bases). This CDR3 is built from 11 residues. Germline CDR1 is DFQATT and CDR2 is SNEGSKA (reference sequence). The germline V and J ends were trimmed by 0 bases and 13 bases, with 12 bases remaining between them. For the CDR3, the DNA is TGCAGTGCTAGAGATGTGCGGGGGGGCACCTTC. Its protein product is CSARDVRGGTF.

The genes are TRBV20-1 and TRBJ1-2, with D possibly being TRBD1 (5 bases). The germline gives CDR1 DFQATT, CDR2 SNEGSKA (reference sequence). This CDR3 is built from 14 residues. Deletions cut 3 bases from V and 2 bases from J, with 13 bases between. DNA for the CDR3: TGCAGTGCTAGTGTGGTCTCAGGGAACTATGGCTACACCTTC. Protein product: CSASVVSGNYGYTF.

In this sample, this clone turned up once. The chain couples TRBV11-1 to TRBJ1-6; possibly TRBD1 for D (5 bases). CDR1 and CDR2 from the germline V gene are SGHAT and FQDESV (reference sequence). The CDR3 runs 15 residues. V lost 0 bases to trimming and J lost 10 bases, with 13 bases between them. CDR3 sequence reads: CASSLAGAPLSPLHF. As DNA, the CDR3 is TGTGCCAGCAGCTTAGCTGGGGCACCTCTATCACCCCTCCACTTT.

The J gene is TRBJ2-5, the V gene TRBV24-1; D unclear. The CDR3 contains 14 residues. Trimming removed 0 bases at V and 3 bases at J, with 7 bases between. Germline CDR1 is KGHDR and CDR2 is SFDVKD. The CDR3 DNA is TGTGCCACCAGTGATTTGCTAGGTAAAGAGACCCAGTACTTC. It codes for CATSDLLGKETQYF.